The 23 T cell receptor beta chains below all came from one sample that was sequenced in a study of identical twins. TCRdb re-derived calls from the 5' RACE reads in MiXCR, one entry per CDR3 protein. This sample has fewer than 350,000 distinct CDR3 sequences, with roughly 8.6% found just once. These same records also appear under a second study, on yellow fever vaccine responses in identical twins.

The sequencing input was memory (CD45RO+) T cells sorted from blood. The receptors stem from a woman between 18 and 30 years old in good health.

This clonotype was observed a handful of times. The rearrangement links TRBV5-1 to TRBJ2-3, with 7 positions matching TRBD2. The CDR3 length is 15 residues. Trimming removed 2 bases from V and 1 base from J; junction bases left unmatched: 4. In germline, CDR1 is SGHRS, CDR2 YFSETQ. In DNA form, the CDR3 reads TGCGCCAGCAGCTTTGGAAGCGGGGGCACAGATACGCAGTATTTT. Its translation: CASSFGSGGTDTQYF.

At least ten counts were recorded for this clonotype. This chain uses TRBV12-3 or TRBV12-4 with TRBJ1-1, with D tentatively TRBD1 (5 bases). Trimming cost V 8 bases and J 5 bases, with 18 bases left between them. The CDR3 totals 14 residues. DNA of the CDR3: TGTGCCAGCCGCCCCGGGAGGGGCGGTACTGAAGCTTTCTTT. It is translated as CASRPGRGGTEAFF.

The chain uses TRBV14 and TRBJ2-7; tentative D call: TRBD2 (6 bases). The CDR3 is 15 amino acids. CDR1 SGHDN and CDR2 FVKESK come from the germline V gene. V lost 0 bases to trimming and J lost 4 bases, with 13 bases between them. The CDR3 region is CASSQDASGLYEQYF. As DNA, the CDR3 is TGTGCCAGCAGCCAAGATGCCAGCGGGTTATACGAGCAGTACTTC.

A word on this clonotype: A read error may be the cause here, since a much bigger clone is one base away. V usage is TRBV6-4 and J usage is TRBJ2-1; 13 bases map to TRBD2. Germline CDR1 reads MRHNA; CDR2 reads SNTAGT. V was pared by 6 bases and J by 6 bases, with 5 bases of the junction left unmatched. The CDR3 is made up of 15 amino acids. CDR3 protein: CASSPTSGRANEQFF. The CDR3 DNA reads TGTGCCAGCAGCCCCACTAGCGGGAGGGCCAATGAGCAGTTCTTC.

This clonotype came up a few times. This chain links TRBV27 with TRBJ1-1; a weak D match, TRBD1 (5 bases). V shed 5 bases and J shed 4 bases, with 11 bases lying between them. The CDR3 totals 13 residues. From germline, CDR1 is MNHEY and CDR2 SMNVEV (reference sequence). CDR3 bases: TGTGCCAGCAGTATTTATAGGGGCACTGAAGCTTTCTTT. It is translated as CASSIYRGTEAFF.

This clonotype was found a few times. The rearrangement uses TRBV5-1 and TRBJ2-2; D perhaps matches TRBD1 (6 bases). V was pared by 4 bases and J by 5 bases, with 15 bases between. Per the germline V gene, CDR1 is SGHRS and CDR2 is YFSETQ. CDR3 size: 15 residues. In DNA, the CDR3 is TGCGCCAGCAGCCGGACGGGACAAAGGACCGGGGAGCTGTTTTTT. Protein sequence: CASSRTGQRTGELFF.

This clonotype was seen only a few times. The V gene is TRBV6-2 or TRBV6-3, the J gene TRBJ2-1; D gene unclear. Trimming stripped 0 bases from V and 8 bases from J, with 11 bases between. The CDR3 is made up of 14 amino acids. Germline V gene lookup returns CDR1 MNHEY and CDR2 SVGEGT. The CDR3 region has the DNA TGTGCCAGCAGTTACTCAGAGAATAGCCATGAGCAGTTCTTC. As protein: CASSYSENSHEQFF.

This clonotype has just a few counts. The gene calls are TRBV3-1 and TRBJ1-1, with a possible D match to TRBD1 (5 bases). The CDR3 extends over 16 amino acids. Trimming pared 3 bases from V and 0 bases from J, leaving 14 bases between. Germline CDR1 LGHDT, CDR2 YNNKEL (reference sequence). The CDR3 bases are TGTGCCAGCAGCCACCTGTGGGGGTGGGTGAACACTGAAGCTTTCTTT. Translation: CASSHLWGWVNTEAFF.

At least ten counts were recorded for this clonotype. This rearrangement joins TRBV25-1 to TRBJ2-5; 9 nucleotides align to TRBD1. V lost 3 bases and J lost 0; bases outside the gene matches: 2. This CDR3 is 15 amino acids long. CDR1 MGHDK and CDR2 SYGVNS come from the germline V gene. The CDR3 DNA follows: TGTGCCAGCAGTGATGACAGGGGGAACCAAGAGACCCAGTACTTC. It codes for CASSDDRGNQETQYF.

This clonotype turned up a few times. The rearrangement joins TRBV18 to TRBJ1-3, with TRBD1 as a possible D gene (5 bases). Trimming pared 3 bases from V and 0 bases from J, leaving 12 bases between. CDR1 KGHSH and CDR2 LQKENI come from the germline V gene. The CDR3 has 16 residues. The CDR3 loop reads CASSPGTFRSGNTIYF. The CDR3 nucleotides read TGTGCCAGCTCACCCGGGACTTTCCGCTCTGGAAACACCATATATTTT.

This clonotype was seen many times. The chain carries TRBV7-9 and TRBJ2-6, with 10 bases lining up with TRBD1. Germline V gives CDR1 SEHNR, CDR2 FQNEAQ (reference sequence). CDR3 length: 17 residues. The junction had 2 bases not matched to a gene; V was cut back by 2 bases and J by 1 base. The CDR3 DNA is TGTGCCAGCAGCTTACAGGGACAGGGGTCTGGGGCCAACGTCCTGACTTTC. Encoded protein: CASSLQGQGSGANVLTF.

This chain links TRBV3-1 with TRBJ2-7, with D possibly matching TRBD2 (5 bases). Deletions cut 3 bases from V and 5 bases from J, with 14 bases between. The CDR3 has 14 amino acids. Germline V gives CDR1 LGHDT, CDR2 YNNKEL (reference sequence). The CDR3 coding sequence is TGTGCCAGCAGCCACGGGGTCTTGTCTAACGAGCAGTACTTC. This sequence encodes CASSHGVLSNEQYF.

This sequence joins TRBV6-1 and TRBJ2-1; 7 nucleotides line up with TRBD1. V lost 7 bases, J lost 6 bases, and 9 bases stayed unmatched. This CDR3 has 14 residues. Germline values: CDR1 MNHNS, CDR2 SASEGT. DNA for the CDR3: TGTGCCAGCAAAGACAGGGTTCCGGGCAATGAGCAGTTCTTC. Protein product: CASKDRVPGNEQFF.

This chain links TRBV28 with TRBJ1-4; weak D call: TRBD1 (6 bases). The CDR3 consists of 14 residues. V lost 7 bases and J 4 bases, leaving 13 bases between the germline ends. Germline V CDR1 and CDR2: MDHEN, SYDVKM. CDR3 protein: CASTITGNNEKLFF. The DNA for the CDR3 is TGTGCCAGCACGATTACAGGGAATAATGAAAAACTGTTTTTT.

The chain employs TRBV6-2 or TRBV6-3 and TRBJ2-1; D uncertain. The CDR3 covers 16 residues. Germline assignment: CDR1 MNHEY and CDR2 SVGEGT. V lost 7 bases and J lost 0, with 16 bases in between. The CDR3 here is CASTPIGFGSYNEQFF. As DNA, the CDR3 is TGTGCCAGCACCCCTATCGGTTTCGGCTCCTACAATGAGCAGTTCTTC.

Only a few counts were recorded for this clonotype. This chain uses TRBV20-1 with TRBJ1-6; D is undetermined. CDR1 and CDR2 from the germline V gene are DFQATT and SNEGSKA (reference sequence). V was shortened by 3 bases and J by 1 base, with 10 bases between the two germline ends. The CDR3 is made up of 15 amino acids. CDR3 amino acids: CSASEAMSYNSPLHF. Here the CDR3 DNA reads TGCAGTGCTAGCGAGGCGATGTCCTATAATTCACCCCTCCACTTT.

This clonotype has at least ten counts. The genes are TRBV12-3 or TRBV12-4 and TRBJ2-3, with D possibly matching TRBD2 (6 bases). The CDR3 runs to 14 residues. Trimming took off 6 bases at V and 13 bases at J, with 23 bases between the two ends. CDR3 protein: CASSLPTSRIRKYF. CDR3 nucleotide sequence: TGTGCCAGCAGCCTTCCGACTAGTCGAATTAGGAAGTATTTT.

In this sample, this clonotype turned up many times. This sequence joins TRBV24-1 and TRBJ2-7; 8 positions agree with TRBD1. V shed 3 bases, J shed 3 bases, and the junction held 18 bases outside the gene matches. Germline V gives CDR1 KGHDR, CDR2 SFDVKD. The CDR3 covers 19 residues. The CDR3 loop is CATSDRGGQGHPVVYEQYF. The DNA for the CDR3 is TGTGCCACCAGTGATAGAGGAGGACAGGGACATCCTGTGGTCTACGAGCAGTACTTC.

This clonotype has more than one count but fewer than ten. The chain has TRBV5-5 and TRBJ2-3; TRBD2 is a possible D gene (6 bases). The CDR3 runs to 18 residues. Trimming removed 0 bases from V and 8 bases from J, with 25 bases in between. Germline values: CDR1 SGHKS, CDR2 YYEKEE (reference sequence). CDR3 region: CASSLGRTTVVGLGTQYF. In DNA, the CDR3 is TGTGCCAGCAGCTTGGGGAGGACTACCGTGGTGGGATTAGGTACGCAGTATTTT.

The rearrangement joins TRBV11-2 to TRBJ1-5; TRBD1 aligns across 11 bases. From germline, CDR1 is SGHAT and CDR2 FQNNGV. This CDR3 comprises 18 residues. V shed 5 bases, J shed 0 bases, and the junction held 9 bases outside the gene matches. CDR3 in DNA: TGTGCCAGCAGCGACCGGGACAGGGGGACATTTAGCAATCAGCCCCAGCATTTT. Protein product: CASSDRDRGTFSNQPQHF.

J is TRBJ1-2 and V is TRBV28; 7 bases line up with TRBD1. V was pared by 5 bases and J by 4 bases, with 7 bases of the junction left unmatched. Germline lookup yields CDR1 MDHEN and CDR2 SYDVKM. The CDR3 is 14 amino acids. The CDR3 loop is CASSQGTVGYGYTF. CDR3 bases: TGTGCCAGCAGTCAAGGGACAGTCGGCTATGGCTACACCTTC.

The rearrangement links TRBV18 to TRBJ2-7, with 8 positions matching TRBD2. CDR1 is KGHSH and CDR2 is LQKENI in the germline V gene. The CDR3 extends over 15 amino acids. Trimming removed 0 bases from V and 6 bases from J; junction bases left unmatched: 7. The CDR3 DNA follows: TGTGCCAGCTCACCACCCCCGGGAGGGCCATCCGAGCAGTACTTC. Translation: CASSPPPGGPSEQYF.

The table lists this clonotype with a few counts. J is TRBJ2-3 and V is TRBV11-2; 7 bases are shared with TRBD1. The V segment lost 6 bases and the J segment 14 bases; nucleotides outside the gene matches: 17. The V gene's germline CDR1 is SGHAT and CDR2 FQNNGV. The CDR3 has 14 residues. The CDR3 here is CASRFALDRETRYF. CDR3 nucleotide sequence: TGTGCCAGCAGGTTCGCCCTTGACAGGGAAACTCGGTATTTT. The full variable domain, completed using reference TRBV11-2 and TRBJ2-3, is EAGVAQSPRYKIIEKRQSVAFWCNPISGHATLYWYQQILGQGPKLLIQFQNNGVVDDSQLPKDRFSAERLKGVDSTLKIQPAKLEDSAVYLCASRFALDRETRYFGPGTRLTVL.